This T cell receptor beta chain was captured in a study of shared clonotypes between healthy human individuals. Study context: Every donor yielded three CD4 naive, three CD4 memory, two CD8 naive and one CD8 memory plate. Overall study results and limits: Although depth was large, rarefaction showed that sequencing of the sorted subsets was incomplete.

From germline, CDR1 is MDHEN and CDR2 SYDVKM. The CDR3 is 18 amino acids. The ends were cut back, 6 bases at V and 0 bases at J, with 21 bases in the middle. As for this clone: The antigen remains unidentified.

Profiling relied on immunoSEQ multiplex PCR, and the TCRdb table lists in-frame clones only, not all of them. The repertoire holds about 380,000 clones, about 96% seen once, with 0.32% in the top ten. This receptor was taken from a man aged 25-45 years in good health. The chain combines TRBV28 with TRBJ1-5; D might be TRBD1 (6 bases). Material: memory CD8+ T cells sorted from blood. Stated subset: CD45RO+ cells pooled with CCR7-negative TemRA cells. In DNA form, the CDR3 reads TGTGCCAGCAGACTTGTTCAGGGGCCCCCTTATAGCAATCAGCCCCAGCATTTT. This sequence encodes CASRLVQGPPYSNQPQHF.